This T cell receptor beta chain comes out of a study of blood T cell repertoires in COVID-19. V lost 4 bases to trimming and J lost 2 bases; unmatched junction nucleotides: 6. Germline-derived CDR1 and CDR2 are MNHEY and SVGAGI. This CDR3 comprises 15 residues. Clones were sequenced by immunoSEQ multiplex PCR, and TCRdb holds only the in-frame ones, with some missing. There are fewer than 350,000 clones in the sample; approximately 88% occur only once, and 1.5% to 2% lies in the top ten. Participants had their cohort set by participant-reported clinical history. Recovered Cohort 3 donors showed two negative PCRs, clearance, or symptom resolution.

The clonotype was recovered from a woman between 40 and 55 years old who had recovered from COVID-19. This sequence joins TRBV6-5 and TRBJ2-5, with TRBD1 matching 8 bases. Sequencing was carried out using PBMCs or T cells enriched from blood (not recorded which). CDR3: CASSSPGQGQETQYF. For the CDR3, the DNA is TGTGCCAGCAGTTCCCCAGGACAGGGTCAAGAGACCCAGTACTTC.